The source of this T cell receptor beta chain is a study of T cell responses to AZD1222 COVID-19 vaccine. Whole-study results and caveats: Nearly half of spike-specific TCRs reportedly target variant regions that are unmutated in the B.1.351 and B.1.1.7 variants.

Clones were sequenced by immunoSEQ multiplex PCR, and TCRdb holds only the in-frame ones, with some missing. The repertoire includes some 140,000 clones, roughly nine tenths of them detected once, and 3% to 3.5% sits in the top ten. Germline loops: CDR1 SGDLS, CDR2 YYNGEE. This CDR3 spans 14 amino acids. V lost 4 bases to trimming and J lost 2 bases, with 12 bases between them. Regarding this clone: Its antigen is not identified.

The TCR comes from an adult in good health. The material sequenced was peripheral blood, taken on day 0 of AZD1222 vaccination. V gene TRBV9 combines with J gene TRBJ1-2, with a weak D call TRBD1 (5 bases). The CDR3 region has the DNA TGTGCCAGCAGCTCGGGGACGGCCAACTATGGCTACACCTTC. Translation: CASSSGTANYGYTF. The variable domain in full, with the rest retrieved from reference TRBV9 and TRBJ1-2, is DSGVTQTPKHLITATGQRVTLRCSPRSGDLSVYWYQQSLDQGLQFLIQYYNGEERAKGNILERFSAQQFPDLHSELNLSSLELGDSALYFCASSSGTANYGYTFGSGTRLTVV.